This section outlines one TCR beta chain sequence together with its context. A unique molecular identifier was attached to every TCR cDNA molecule. TCRdb used MiXCR to reprocess the 5' RACE reads, holding one entry per CDR3 protein. The sample lists about 95,000 distinct CDR3 sequences, roughly 10% seen once, with less than 8.5% in the top ten. The time point was: sample taken at primary tumor resection. Unsorted whole RNA from tumor, nontumor lung or frozen PBMC underwent sequencing. The cohort: approximately 74 early-stage, untreated non-small cell lung cancer patients. The sample is drawn from a study of spatial heterogeneity in lung cancer. Study details: The mean occurrence of each unique TCR and UMI combination in raw reads exceeded nine.

The germline gives CDR1 DFQATT, CDR2 SNEGSKA (reference sequence). The CDR3 has 10 amino acids. V lost 5 bases to trimming and J lost 5 bases, with 6 bases between them. Sequencing used PBMCs, obtained at surgery. This TCR came from a male donor with early-stage non-small cell lung cancer. The J gene is TRBJ1-2, the V gene TRBV20-1; D not resolved. DNA for the CDR3: TGCAGTGCTTACGATTATGGCTACACCTTC. Translation gives CSAYDYGYTF.